This TCR beta chain was recovered during a study of T cell repertoires in cytomegalovirus infection. In the study overall: The public TCR beta signatures pointed to both CMV infection and matching HLA type.

The table lists this clonotype with a few counts. The antigen is undetermined. This CDR3 has 15 amino acids. Germline CDR1 DFQATT, CDR2 SNEGSKA (reference sequence). The junction had 7 bases not matched to a gene; V was cut back by 3 bases and J by 2 bases. TCRdb re-derived calls from the reads in MiXCR, one entry per CDR3 protein. This table holds 250,000 to 300,000 distinct CDR3 sequences, approximately 9% found once. The study, taken as a whole, reports: HLA-C-restricted TCR beta clonotypes specific for CMV led the ex vivo response.

The TCR originated in a human donor in good health (CMV status not recorded). Some clones in this sample may be carry-over from other donors' samples. Sequenced sample: PBMCs. The rearrangement joins TRBV20-1 to TRBJ2-7; 10 bases are shared with TRBD2. This chain's CDR3 is CSASGLAGAPYEQYF. CDR3 nucleotides: TGCAGTGCTAGCGGGCTAGCGGGGGCCCCCTACGAGCAGTACTTC.